The rows below give T cell receptor beta chains drawn from one sample of a study of blood T cell repertoires in COVID-19. This table comes from immunoSEQ multiplex PCR, and its TCRdb copy is limited to in-frame clones, with some not included. The sample records over 100,000 clones, 85% to 90% being singletons. Material: peripheral blood. These receptors came from an elderly man with acute or convalescent COVID-19. Each CDR3 is given with its conserved first and last residue. The order of the fields is J gene, D gene, V gene, clone size, CDR3 DNA, CDR3 protein. A D gene is named only where the DNA matches it firmly. A clone size is listed for some rows: how often the clone was seen (once, few, many), or a class if it is expanded.

j_call: TRBJ2-5; d_call: TRBD2; v_call: TRBV6-6; clone_size: .; cdr3_nt: TGTGCCAGCAACGAGGGACTAGCTAGAGAGACCCAGTACTTC; cdr3_aa: CASNEGLARETQYF
j_call: TRBJ2-1; d_call: TRBD1; v_call: TRBV3-1/TRBV3-2; clone_size: .; cdr3_nt: TGTGCCAGCAGAGACAGGGGTACGGGCAATGAGCAGTTCTTC; cdr3_aa: CASRDRGTGNEQFF
j_call: TRBJ2-7; d_call: TRBD1; v_call: TRBV28; clone_size: .; cdr3_nt: TGTGCCAGCAGTTTTTTCCCTGGACAGGGGCCCCTCTACGAGCAGTACTTC; cdr3_aa: CASSFFPGQGPLYEQYF
j_call: TRBJ2-6; d_call: .; v_call: TRBV28; clone_size: .; cdr3_nt: TGTGCCAGTAGGGGAGGAGGGGCGCCATCCCACTCTGGGGCCAACGTCCTGACTTTC; cdr3_aa: CASRGGGAPSHSGANVLTF
j_call: TRBJ2-5; d_call: .; v_call: TRBV6-2/TRBV6-3; clone_size: .; cdr3_nt: TGTGCCAGCAGTTGGGGCAGCCAAGAGACCCAGTACTTC; cdr3_aa: CASSWGSQETQYF
j_call: TRBJ1-2; d_call: TRBD1; v_call: TRBV28; clone_size: .; cdr3_nt: TGTGCCAGCAGGAACCCCGGGACAGGCCCTGGGGGCTACACCTTC; cdr3_aa: CASRNPGTGPGGYTF
j_call: TRBJ2-1; d_call: .; v_call: TRBV6-5; clone_size: .; cdr3_nt: TGTGCCAGCAGCTTGGGGAGAGAGCAGTTCTTC; cdr3_aa: CASSLGREQFF
j_call: TRBJ2-7; d_call: TRBD1; v_call: TRBV11-2; clone_size: .; cdr3_nt: TGTGCCAGCAGCTTAGTTATGTCCCGGGACAGATCCTACGAGCAGTACTTC; cdr3_aa: CASSLVMSRDRSYEQYF
j_call: TRBJ1-1; d_call: .; v_call: TRBV16; clone_size: .; cdr3_nt: TGTGCCAGCAGCCAATTTAGAGCCGCGAACACTGAAGCTTTCTTT; cdr3_aa: CASSQFRAANTEAFF
j_call: TRBJ1-1; d_call: .; v_call: TRBV6-5; clone_size: .; cdr3_nt: TGTGCCAGCTTGCAGGCTGACACTGAAGCTTTCTTT; cdr3_aa: CASLQADTEAFF
j_call: TRBJ1-6; d_call: TRBD1; v_call: TRBV4-2; clone_size: .; cdr3_nt: TGTGCCAGCAGCCTGGGACAGGAAAATTCACCCCTCCACTTT; cdr3_aa: CASSLGQENSPLHF
j_call: TRBJ1-3; d_call: .; v_call: TRBV4-1; clone_size: .; cdr3_nt: TGCGCCAGCAGCCAAGGAAGGACCACAGGGAGATGGGACACCATATATTTT; cdr3_aa: CASSQGRTTGRWDTIYF
j_call: TRBJ2-1; d_call: TRBD1; v_call: TRBV5-1; clone_size: .; cdr3_nt: TGCGCCAGCAGCTTGGCCTCGACAGGGTACAATGAGCAGTTCTTC; cdr3_aa: CASSLASTGYNEQFF
j_call: TRBJ2-7; d_call: TRBD1; v_call: TRBV6-5; clone_size: .; cdr3_nt: TGTGCCAGCAGATATAACCGGGACAGCTACGAGCAGTACTTC; cdr3_aa: CASRYNRDSYEQYF
j_call: TRBJ2-3; d_call: TRBD2; v_call: TRBV28; clone_size: .; cdr3_nt: TGTGCCAGCAGTTCGGCAACTAGCGGGAGGGCCGGCGATACGCAGTATTTT; cdr3_aa: CASSSATSGRAGDTQYF
j_call: TRBJ1-2; d_call: .; v_call: TRBV24-1; clone_size: .; cdr3_nt: TGTGCCACCAGTGACACACAGGAAAGCTACACCTTC; cdr3_aa: CATSDTQESYTF
j_call: TRBJ2-1; d_call: TRBD2; v_call: TRBV19; clone_size: .; cdr3_nt: TGTGCCAGTAGTATAACTAGCGGGCGCAATGAGCAGTTCTTC; cdr3_aa: CASSITSGRNEQFF
j_call: TRBJ2-5; d_call: TRBD1; v_call: TRBV5-1; clone_size: once; cdr3_nt: TGCGCCAGCAGCTTGGACTTCGGGACAGCCGAGCGGGAGACCCAGTACTTC; cdr3_aa: CASSLDFGTAERETQYF
j_call: TRBJ1-2; d_call: .; v_call: TRBV3-1/TRBV3-2; clone_size: .; cdr3_nt: TGTGCCAGCAGCCAAGGGCAGGTCTATGGCTACACCTTC; cdr3_aa: CASSQGQVYGYTF
j_call: TRBJ1-4; d_call: .; v_call: TRBV28; clone_size: .; cdr3_nt: TGTGCCAGCAGTTCGCCCACCCGGGGTGAAAAACTGTTTTTT; cdr3_aa: CASSSPTRGEKLFF
j_call: TRBJ2-1; d_call: .; v_call: TRBV4-2; clone_size: few; cdr3_nt: TGTGCCAGCAGCGTAACCTTTAGCCCCTCGTTTAATGAGCAGTTCTTC; cdr3_aa: CASSVTFSPSFNEQFF
j_call: TRBJ1-6; d_call: .; v_call: TRBV3-1/TRBV3-2; clone_size: .; cdr3_nt: TGTGCCAGCAGCCAAACAACTACAGGGTTTAACTCACCCCTCCACTTT; cdr3_aa: CASSQTTTGFNSPLHF
j_call: TRBJ1-2; d_call: .; v_call: TRBV6-4; clone_size: .; cdr3_nt: TGTGCCAGCAGTGACGGGCAGCACTATGGCTACACCTTC; cdr3_aa: CASSDGQHYGYTF
j_call: TRBJ1-1; d_call: .; v_call: TRBV28; clone_size: once; cdr3_nt: TGTGCCAGCAGTTCTCCCCAGATGAACACTGAAGCTTTCTTT; cdr3_aa: CASSSPQMNTEAFF
j_call: TRBJ2-7; d_call: TRBD2; v_call: TRBV30; clone_size: once; cdr3_nt: TGTGCCTGTCGACTAGCGGGTTACGAGCAGTACTTC; cdr3_aa: CACRLAGYEQYF
j_call: TRBJ2-7; d_call: .; v_call: TRBV14; clone_size: .; cdr3_nt: TGTGCCAGCAGCCAAGATCCCGGGACTGAGTCCTACGAGCAGTACTTC; cdr3_aa: CASSQDPGTESYEQYF
j_call: TRBJ1-3; d_call: .; v_call: TRBV20-1; clone_size: .; cdr3_nt: TGCAGTGCCAGTCAGGACAGTTACTCTGGAAACACCATATATTTT; cdr3_aa: CSASQDSYSGNTIYF
j_call: TRBJ2-2; d_call: TRBD1; v_call: TRBV19; clone_size: .; cdr3_nt: TGTGCCAGTAGTGGGTGGACAGGGACCGGGGAGCTGTTTTTT; cdr3_aa: CASSGWTGTGELFF
j_call: TRBJ2-5; d_call: TRBD1; v_call: TRBV5-5; clone_size: .; cdr3_nt: TGTGCCAGCAGCGGACCCGGGACAGGGATACAAGAGACCCAGTACTTC; cdr3_aa: CASSGPGTGIQETQYF
j_call: TRBJ1-2; d_call: TRBD1; v_call: TRBV5-1; clone_size: .; cdr3_nt: TGCGCCAGCAGTACCCTGACAGGGGGCACTACCAACTATGGCTACACCTTC; cdr3_aa: CASSTLTGGTTNYGYTF
j_call: TRBJ1-5; d_call: .; v_call: TRBV2; clone_size: few; cdr3_nt: TGTGCCAGCAGTAAAACAGGTTCGTTGGAGCCCCAGCATTTT; cdr3_aa: CASSKTGSLEPQHF
j_call: TRBJ1-1; d_call: .; v_call: TRBV19; clone_size: .; cdr3_nt: TGTGCCAGCAAACAGGGGAACACTGAAGCTTTCTTT; cdr3_aa: CASKQGNTEAFF
j_call: TRBJ1-2; d_call: TRBD1; v_call: TRBV27; clone_size: .; cdr3_nt: TGTGCCAGCAGTTCCAACCATTCGGGACAGCATATTCCTAACTATGGCTACACCTTC; cdr3_aa: CASSSNHSGQHIPNYGYTF
j_call: TRBJ2-2; d_call: TRBD1; v_call: TRBV18; clone_size: .; cdr3_nt: TGTGCCAGCTCACGACAGGGCCCGAACACCGGGGAGCTGTTTTTT; cdr3_aa: CASSRQGPNTGELFF
j_call: TRBJ2-2; d_call: .; v_call: TRBV24-1; clone_size: .; cdr3_nt: TGTGCCACCAGTGACCCCACCCAGGGTCTTGGAACCGGGGAGCTGTTTTTT; cdr3_aa: CATSDPTQGLGTGELFF
j_call: TRBJ1-5; d_call: .; v_call: TRBV2; clone_size: .; cdr3_nt: TGTGCCAGCAGAGTGACACAGAATAATCAGCCCCAGCATTTT; cdr3_aa: CASRVTQNNQPQHF
j_call: TRBJ2-5; d_call: TRBD2; v_call: TRBV5-1; clone_size: .; cdr3_nt: TGCGCCAGCACCCTGGGGCGGGGGCAAGAGACCCAGTACTTC; cdr3_aa: CASTLGRGQETQYF
j_call: TRBJ1-2; d_call: .; v_call: TRBV28; clone_size: .; cdr3_nt: TGTGCCAGCAGTTCGCCGGGGGGCTACACCTTC; cdr3_aa: CASSSPGGYTF
j_call: TRBJ1-1; d_call: .; v_call: TRBV18; clone_size: .; cdr3_nt: TGTGCCAGCTCACCTAAAGAGGGAGGGGCTTTCTTT; cdr3_aa: CASSPKEGGAFF
j_call: TRBJ1-2; d_call: .; v_call: TRBV6-4; clone_size: once; cdr3_nt: TGTGCCAGCAGTGACCGGGGGGGCTATGGCTACACCTTC; cdr3_aa: CASSDRGGYGYTF
j_call: TRBJ1-1; d_call: .; v_call: TRBV5-1; clone_size: once; cdr3_nt: TGCGCCAGCAGCTTGGACTCCGGAAGAGGAGCTTTCTTT; cdr3_aa: CASSLDSGRGAFF
j_call: TRBJ2-1; d_call: TRBD2; v_call: TRBV4-1; clone_size: once; cdr3_nt: TGCGCCAGCAGCCAAGATTCTAGCGGGAGAAGGAATGAGCAGTTCTTC; cdr3_aa: CASSQDSSGRRNEQFF
j_call: TRBJ1-1; d_call: TRBD1; v_call: TRBV2; clone_size: few; cdr3_nt: TGTGCCAGCGCCCGTGACAGGGGGAACACTGAAGCTTTCTTT; cdr3_aa: CASARDRGNTEAFF
j_call: TRBJ2-5; d_call: TRBD2; v_call: TRBV13; clone_size: .; cdr3_nt: TGTGCCAGCAGCCCCCCATCCTGGACTAGCGGGGGGTTCCAAGAGACCCAGTACTTC; cdr3_aa: CASSPPSWTSGGFQETQYF
j_call: TRBJ2-3; d_call: .; v_call: TRBV21-1; clone_size: .; cdr3_nt: TGTGCCAGCACCAGTCGCCGGGACAGGGCGGCAGATACGCAGTATTTT; cdr3_aa: CASTSRRDRAADTQYF
j_call: TRBJ1-3; d_call: .; v_call: TRBV28; clone_size: .; cdr3_nt: TGTGCCAGCAGACCCACCGCTAACTCTGGAAACACCATATATTTT; cdr3_aa: CASRPTANSGNTIYF
j_call: TRBJ2-5; d_call: TRBD1; v_call: TRBV5-6; clone_size: .; cdr3_nt: TGTGCCAGCAGCCTCCTAGTAGGGACAGGGGTTGGGGAGACCCAGTACTTC; cdr3_aa: CASSLLVGTGVGETQYF
j_call: TRBJ2-3; d_call: TRBD2; v_call: TRBV3-1/TRBV3-2; clone_size: .; cdr3_nt: TGTGCCAGCAGCCAAGAAGCGGGGGGGCTAATAGTCGGGACAGATACGCAGTATTTT; cdr3_aa: CASSQEAGGLIVGTDTQYF
j_call: TRBJ2-1; d_call: .; v_call: TRBV6-9; clone_size: .; cdr3_nt: TGTGCCAGCAGTCGCCCTGAGTACAATGAGCAGTTCTTC; cdr3_aa: CASSRPEYNEQFF
j_call: TRBJ1-2; d_call: .; v_call: TRBV5-1; clone_size: .; cdr3_nt: TGCGCCAGCAGCTTGGCCAGGAACTATGGCTACACCTTC; cdr3_aa: CASSLARNYGYTF
j_call: TRBJ2-7; d_call: .; v_call: TRBV12-1; clone_size: .; cdr3_nt: TGTGCCAGCAGCTTTGGGTACTACCGGGACAGGGGCTCCTACGAGCAGTACTTC; cdr3_aa: CASSFGYYRDRGSYEQYF
j_call: TRBJ1-2; d_call: .; v_call: TRBV12-3/TRBV12-4; clone_size: .; cdr3_nt: TGTGCCAGCAGCCGGGACACTGGCTACACCTTC; cdr3_aa: CASSRDTGYTF
j_call: TRBJ1-1; d_call: TRBD1; v_call: TRBV6-1; clone_size: .; cdr3_nt: TGTGCCAGCAGTGAAGGAAGGGGGCGGTGGACTGAAGCTTTCTTT; cdr3_aa: CASSEGRGRWTEAFF
j_call: TRBJ2-1; d_call: TRBD2; v_call: TRBV29-1; clone_size: once; cdr3_nt: TGCAGCGTTGGGACTAGCGGGAGTTTCAATGAGCAGTTCTTC; cdr3_aa: CSVGTSGSFNEQFF
j_call: TRBJ1-3; d_call: .; v_call: TRBV10-3; clone_size: .; cdr3_nt: TGTGCCATCAGTGAGTCGCCACAGAACACCATATATTTT; cdr3_aa: CAISESPQNTIYF
j_call: TRBJ1-1; d_call: .; v_call: TRBV6-2/TRBV6-3; clone_size: .; cdr3_nt: TGTGCCAGCAGTTACTCGAGTACAGCCCAGAACACTGAAGCTTTCTTT; cdr3_aa: CASSYSSTAQNTEAFF
j_call: TRBJ2-1; d_call: .; v_call: TRBV7-9; clone_size: .; cdr3_nt: TGTGCCAGCAGCAGGGGGGCTTACAATGAGCAGTTCTTC; cdr3_aa: CASSRGAYNEQFF